This passage covers 22 T cell receptor beta chains from one sample sequenced in a study of prognosis after radiotherapy for stage I lung cancer. Genomic DNA was the source, and TCR beta CDR3 was amplified from it by two-round multiplex PCR. Gene-specific TRBV and TRBJ primers were used in PCR round one. MiXCR, applied by TCRdb to the multiplex PCR reads, yields one record per CDR3 protein. The sample has approximately 25,000 distinct CDR3 sequences; 35% to 55% are singletons. The sample was PBMCs, taken before or after stereotactic body radiation therapy (not recorded which). These receptors originate from a donor of 50 years or more with non-small cell lung cancer.

Comment on this clonotype: A read error is likely here: a far larger clone is one base away. The chain combines TRBV6-6 with TRBJ1-5, with 7 bases fitting TRBD1. The CDR3 spans 16 residues. The V and J ends lost 0 bases and 4 bases, in that order; junction bases with no gene match: 6. CDR1 is MNHNY, CDR2 SVGAGI, per germline (reference sequence). CDR3 sequence (DNA): TGTGCCAGCAGTTACTCGTCGACAGGGCGGAATCAGCCCCAGCATTTT. It translates to CASSYSSTGRNQPQHF.

This clonotype was found many times. The CDR3 DNA reads TGCGCCAGCAGCCAAGGCCGGGACAGGGGTCAGCAGGAGACCCAGTACTTC. It codes for CASSQGRDRGQQETQYF. The chain has TRBV4-1 and TRBJ2-5, with TRBD1 matching over 10 bases. The CDR3 totals 17 residues. From germline, CDR1 is MGHRA and CDR2 YSYEKL. Germline trimming cut 1 base from V and 5 bases from J; bases unmatched to any gene: 10.

This chain joins TRBV5-1 and TRBJ1-3; D gene uncertain. The germline V and J ends were trimmed by 5 bases and 9 bases, with 15 bases remaining between them. The CDR3 extends over 13 amino acids. Germline V CDR1 and CDR2: SGHRS, YFSETQ. This chain's CDR3 is CASRLDGEGTIYF. The CDR3 DNA reads TGCGCCAGCAGACTTGACGGGGAAGGCACCATATATTTT.

The J gene is TRBJ1-1, the V gene TRBV4-2; a weak D match, TRBD1 (5 bases). CDR3 length: 15 residues. Germline V lookup: CDR1 LGHNA, CDR2 YNFKEQ. V shed 5 bases and J shed 5 bases, with 18 bases lying between them. The CDR3 protein is CASSKYAKRGTEAFF. Here the CDR3 DNA reads TGTGCCAGCAGCAAGTACGCTAAGAGGGGAACTGAAGCTTTCTTT.

Remarks on this clonotype: This could be a read error, since a much larger clone is one nucleotide away. CDR3 coding DNA: TGTGCCAGCAGTTACGAAGGACAGGGGAGCAATCAGCCCCAGCGTTTT. Translation gives CASSYEGQGSNQPQRF. The rearrangement uses TRBV28 and TRBJ1-5, with 9 bases aligning to TRBD1. The CDR3 loop spans 16 amino acids. Germline CDR1 is MDHEN and CDR2 is SYDVKM.

The count of this clonotype is one. This chain uses TRBV28 with TRBJ2-7; D could derive from TRBD1 or TRBD2 (5 bases each). V shed 7 bases and J shed 4 bases, with 20 bases lying between them. The CDR3 sequence is 15 residues long. Looked up from germline, CDR1 is MDHEN and CDR2 is SYDVKM. CDR3: CASTTAVGEAYEQYF. The CDR3 coding sequence is TGTGCCAGCACTACCGCGGTGGGGGAAGCGTACGAGCAGTACTTC.

As regards this clonotype: At one end, the junction sequence differs from germline, possibly due to a read error. The chain is built from TRBV6-1 and TRBJ2-7, with D maybe TRBD2 (5 bases). The CDR3 extends over 12 amino acids. CDR1 and CDR2 from the germline V gene are MNHNS and SASEGT. CDR3 region: CTSSRGNYEQYF. The CDR3 nucleotides read TGTACCAGCTCCCGGGGTAACTACGAGCAGTACTTC.

The sample holds a few counts of this clonotype. With a far larger clone one base away, a read error is the likely cause. The V and J genes are TRBV6-2 or TRBV6-3 and TRBJ1-1; no clear D. The CDR3 runs 12 residues. Germline loops: CDR1 MNHEY, CDR2 SVGEGT. CDR3 residues: CASSYGGTESFF. The CDR3 nucleotides are TGTGCCAGCAGTTACGGAGGCACTGAATCTTTCTTT.

There are many counts of this clonotype. The rearrangement uses TRBV18 and TRBJ1-5; TRBD1 agrees at 7 bases. V gave up 2 bases and J gave up 6 bases; unmatched junction bases: 4. The CDR3 is 14 residues long. CDR1 KGHSH and CDR2 LQKENI come from the germline V gene. CDR3 protein: CASSPDRVGQPQHF. DNA for the CDR3: TGTGCCAGCTCACCAGACAGGGTTGGTCAGCCCCAGCATTTT. The whole variable domain, remainder taken from reference TRBV18 and TRBJ1-5, is NAGVMQNPRHLVRRRGQEARLRCSPMKGHSHVYWYRQLPEEGLKFMVYLQKENIIDESGMPKERFSAEFPKEGPSILRIQQVVRGDSAAYFCASSPDRVGQPQHFGDGTRLSIL.

This clonotype was recorded many times. This CDR3 is CSACPTSREQYF. Written as DNA, the CDR3 is TGCAGTGCTTGTCCGACTAGTCGCGAGCAGTACTTC. This chain connects TRBV20-1 to TRBJ2-7; a weak D match, TRBD2 (6 bases). Trimming took 5 bases from V and 6 from J, leaving 14 bases between them. From germline, CDR1 is DFQATT and CDR2 SNEGSKA (reference sequence). The CDR3 has 12 amino acids.

V usage is TRBV19 and J usage is TRBJ2-6; D is possibly TRBD2 (6 bases). Germline V gene lookup returns CDR1 LNHDA and CDR2 SQIVND (reference sequence). The length of the CDR3 is 17 residues. V gave up 4 bases and J gave up 16 bases, with 29 bases separating them. In DNA form, the CDR3 reads TGTGCCAGTAGTAATACAGGAGGGATCTCTGGGGCCAAAGTACTGACTTTC. Protein product: CASSNTGGISGAKVLTF.

The gene calls are TRBV28 and TRBJ1-1; D may be TRBD1 (6 bases). The germline V and J ends were trimmed by 5 bases and 7 bases, with 14 bases remaining between them. Germline V CDR1 and CDR2: MDHEN, SYDVKM. This CDR3 is built from 13 residues. CDR3 nucleotide sequence: TGTGCCAGCAGTACCACAGGGCGAGGTGAAGCTTTCTTT. Residues: CASSTTGRGEAFF.

A single count supports this clonotype. A junction boundary mismatches the germline segment, possibly from a read error. The chain links TRBV11-3 to TRBJ2-7; TRBD2 agrees at 8 bases. CDR1 is SGHNT and CDR2 is YENEEA in the germline V gene. The CDR3 length is 15 residues. The chain's CDR3 is CASSLEAGDSYEQYF. The CDR3 bases are TGTGCCAGCAGCCTAGAAGCGGGGGACTCCTACGAGCAGTACTTC. Full variable domain (missing parts from reference TRBV11-3 and TRBJ2-7): EAGVVQSPRYKIIEKKQPVAFWCNPISGHNTLYWYLQNLGQGPELLIRYENEEAVDDSQLPKDRFSAERLKGVDSTLKIQPAELGDSAVYLCASSLEAGDSYEQYFGPGTRLTVT.

The chain employs TRBV20-1 and TRBJ2-2, with D tentatively TRBD2 (6 bases). This CDR3 contains 14 residues. V was cut by 2 bases and J by 5 bases, with 12 bases left in between. The V gene's germline CDR1 is DFQATT and CDR2 SNEGSKA (reference sequence). The CDR3 loop is CSARRGSMTGELFF. CDR3 sequence (DNA): TGCAGTGCTAGACGGGGGTCGATGACCGGGGAGCTGTTTTTT.

In its sample, this clonotype was seen many times. The chain is built from TRBV9 and TRBJ2-7; D is possibly TRBD2 (6 bases). Trimming removed 7 bases at V and 3 bases at J, with 17 bases between. CDR1 is SGDLS, CDR2 YYNGEE, per germline. The CDR3 is 14 residues long. Written as DNA, the CDR3 is TGTGCCAGCGGGCGCCGGGACTTCAACTACGAGCAGTACTTC. The encoded protein is CASGRRDFNYEQYF.

This clonotype was counted ten times or more. The chain couples TRBV6-2 or TRBV6-3 to TRBJ2-5; a weak D match, TRBD2 (5 bases). This CDR3 is 13 amino acids long. Germline V gives CDR1 MNHEY, CDR2 SVGEGT. With 5 bases removed from V and 5 bases from J, the gap between germline ends came to 12 bases. CDR3 sequence: CASSRGLGETQYF. The CDR3, as DNA: TGTGCCAGCAGTCGGGGATTGGGCGAGACCCAGTACTTC.

This clonotype was seen at least ten times. The chain links TRBV4-1 to TRBJ1-2, with D unclear. CDR3 length: 14 amino acids. CDR1 and CDR2 (germline): MGHRA, YSYEKL. The V gene lost 0 bases and the J gene lost 8 bases, with 13 bases spanning the gap. CDR3 amino acids: CASSQESAFEGYTF. The CDR3 nucleotides are TGCGCCAGCAGCCAAGAATCTGCGTTCGAAGGCTACACCTTC.

In this sample, this clonotype turned up once. The chain employs TRBV20-1 and TRBJ2-3, with 8 bases lining up with TRBD2. The V gene's germline CDR1 is DFQATT and CDR2 SNEGSKA (reference sequence). The CDR3 consists of 14 residues. The CDR3 region has the DNA TGCGGGGTGGAGACGGGAGGGATGTCAGATACGCAGTATTTT. It yields the protein CGVETGGMSDTQYF.

Turning to this clonotype: A read error likely explains this, since a far larger clone differs by one base. The chain carries TRBV3-2 and TRBJ2-7; the D call in the table, TRBD2, was not verified against the DNA. TRBV3-2 is described as a pseudogene. The CDR3 runs 15 residues. In nucleotides, the CDR3 is TGTGCCAGCAGCCAAGGACCGCGGGGTGGGTACGAGCAGTACTTC. Translation: CASSQGPRGGYEQYF.

DNA for the CDR3: TGTGCCAGCAGCCACGGTCCTAACTATGGCTACACCTTC. Its translation is CASSHGPNYGYTF. J is TRBJ1-2 and V is TRBV4-2, with D uncertain. This CDR3 comprises 13 residues. Germline V gene data show CDR1 as LGHNA and CDR2 as YNFKEQ. The V end lost 3 bases, the J end lost 0 bases, and 5 bases lay between the germline ends.

This clonotype was recorded at least ten times. The genes are TRBV7-3 and TRBJ1-1; tentatively, D is TRBD1 (6 bases). The CDR3 covers 16 residues. Germline assignment: CDR1 SGHTA and CDR2 FQGTGA. V was clipped by 5 bases and J by 5 bases, with 21 bases between them. CDR3 DNA: TGTGCCAGCAGCCCGAGACCCAGGGGAGCTAGTACTGAAGCTTTCTTT. The encoded protein is CASSPRPRGASTEAFF. Variable domain in full (rest from reference TRBV7-3 and TRBJ1-1): GAGVSQTPSNKVTEKGKYVELRCDPISGHTALYWYRQSLGQGPEFLIYFQGTGAADDSGLPNDRFFAVRPEGSVSTLKIQRTERGDSAVYLCASSPRPRGASTEAFFGQGTRLTVV.

This clonotype has ten or more counts. The gene calls are TRBV9 and TRBJ2-3; weak D call: TRBD2 (5 bases). The V end was cut by 6 bases, the J end by 4 bases, with 18 bases between. Germline V gives CDR1 SGDLS, CDR2 YYNGEE. The CDR3 totals 15 residues. This CDR3 is CASTVSGASPDTQYF. The CDR3 DNA follows: TGTGCCAGCACCGTCAGTGGAGCTAGCCCAGATACGCAGTATTTT. The entire variable domain, with the rest obtained from reference TRBV9 and TRBJ2-3, is as follows: DSGVTQTPKHLITATGQRVTLRCSPRSGDLSVYWYQQSLDQGLQFLIQYYNGEERAKGNILERFSAQQFPDLHSELNLSSLELGDSALYFCASTVSGASPDTQYFGPGTRLTVL.